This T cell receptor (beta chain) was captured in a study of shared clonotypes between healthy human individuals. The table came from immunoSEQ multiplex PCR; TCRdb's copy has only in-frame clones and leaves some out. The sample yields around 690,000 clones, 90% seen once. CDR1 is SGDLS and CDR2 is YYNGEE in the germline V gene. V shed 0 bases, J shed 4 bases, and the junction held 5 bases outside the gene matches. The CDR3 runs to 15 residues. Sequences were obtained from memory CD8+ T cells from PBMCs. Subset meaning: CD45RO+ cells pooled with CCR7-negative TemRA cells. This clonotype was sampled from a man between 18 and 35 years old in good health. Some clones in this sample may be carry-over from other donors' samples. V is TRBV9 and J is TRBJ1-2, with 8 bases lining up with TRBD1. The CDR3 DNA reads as TGTGCCAGCAGCGTAGGTGGGACAGGCCTCTATGGCTACACCTTC. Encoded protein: CASSVGGTGLYGYTF.